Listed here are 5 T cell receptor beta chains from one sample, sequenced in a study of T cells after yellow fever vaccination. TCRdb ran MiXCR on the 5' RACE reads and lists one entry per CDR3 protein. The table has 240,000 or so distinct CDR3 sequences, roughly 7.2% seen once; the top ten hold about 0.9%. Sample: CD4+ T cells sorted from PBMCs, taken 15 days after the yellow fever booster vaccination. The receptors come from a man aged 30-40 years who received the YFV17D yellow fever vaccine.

The CDR3, as DNA: TGTGCCACCTCGCCCTGGGAGCGGGAGAGCCTCCAAGAGACCCAGTACTTC. Protein sequence: CATSPWERESLQETQYF. V gene TRBV10-3 combines with J gene TRBJ2-5; 8 nucleotides align to TRBD2. The CDR3 is 17 amino acids. Trimming cost V 10 bases and J 1 base; bases outside gene matches: 17. CDR1 is ENHRY, CDR2 SYGVKD, per germline.

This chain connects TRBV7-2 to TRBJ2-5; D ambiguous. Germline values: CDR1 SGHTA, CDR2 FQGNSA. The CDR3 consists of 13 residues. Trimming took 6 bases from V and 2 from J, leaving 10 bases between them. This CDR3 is CASRLTGQETQYF. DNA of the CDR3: TGTGCCAGCAGGTTAACCGGGCAAGAGACCCAGTACTTC.

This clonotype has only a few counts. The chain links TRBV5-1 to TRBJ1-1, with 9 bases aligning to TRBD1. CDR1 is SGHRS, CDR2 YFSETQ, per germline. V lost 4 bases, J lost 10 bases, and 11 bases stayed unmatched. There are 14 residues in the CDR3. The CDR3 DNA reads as TGCGCCAGCAGCACTACTTTGGACAGGGGTTCAGCTTTCTTT. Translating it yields CASSTTLDRGSAFF.

The CDR3 nucleotides read TGTGCCAGCAGCCAAGATCCAGTGCCGGGGAATGAGCAGTTCTTC. It codes for CASSQDPVPGNEQFF. This sequence joins TRBV3-1 and TRBJ2-1; D may be TRBD2 (5 bases). Between the trimmed V and J ends, which lost 0 bases and 7 bases, there was a span of 13 bases. Germline V gene lookup returns CDR1 LGHDT and CDR2 YNNKEL (reference sequence). The CDR3 contains 15 residues.

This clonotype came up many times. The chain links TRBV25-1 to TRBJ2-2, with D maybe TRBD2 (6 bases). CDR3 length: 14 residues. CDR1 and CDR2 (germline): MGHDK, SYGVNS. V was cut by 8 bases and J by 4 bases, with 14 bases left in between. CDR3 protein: CASGKEEGTGELFF. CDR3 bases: TGTGCCAGCGGGAAAGAGGAGGGCACCGGGGAGCTGTTTTTT. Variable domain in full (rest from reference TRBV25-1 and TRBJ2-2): EADIYQTPRYLVIGTGKKITLECSQTMGHDKMYWYQQDPGMELHLIHYSYGVNSTEKGDLSSESTVSRIRTEHFPLTLESARPSHTSQYLCASGKEEGTGELFFGEGSRLTVL.